This is a list of T cell receptor beta chains from one sample in a study of molecular identifiers for immune sequencing clone quantification. TCRdb re-called the PCR reads through MiXCR, storing one row per CDR3 protein. The repertoire holds fewer than 350,000 distinct CDR3 sequences, 20% to 25% seen once, with about 0.81% in the top ten. The specimen sequenced was naive CD8+ T cells from blood, with Jurkat cell RNA spiked in. The source of these receptors is a human donor in good health. Some libraries in this study had Jurkat cell RNA spiked in. CDR3s include the opening cysteine and the closing phenylalanine or tryptophan. D genes are given only for firm matches. Expanded clones are given a class, and other clones once, few, many or no size at all.

D gene: TRBD2; clone size: -; CDR3 length: 15; V gene: TRBV19; J gene: TRBJ2-7; CDR3 protein: CASSIVAGGPVEQYF; CDR3 DNA: TGTGCCAGTAGTATAGTTGCGGGAGGGCCTGTCGAGCAGTACTTC
D gene: TRBD2; clone size: few; CDR3 length: 13; V gene: TRBV12-3/TRBV12-4; J gene: TRBJ2-2; CDR3 protein: CASSFGGAGELFF; CDR3 DNA: TGTGCCAGCAGCTTTGGGGGGGCCGGGGAGCTGTTTTTT
D gene: TRBD2; clone size: few; CDR3 length: 15; V gene: TRBV4-3; J gene: TRBJ2-5; CDR3 protein: CASSQVWRGQETQYF; CDR3 DNA: TGCGCCAGCAGCCAAGTTTGGCGGGGGCAAGAGACCCAGTACTTC
D gene: -; clone size: -; CDR3 length: 15; V gene: TRBV27; J gene: TRBJ2-5; CDR3 protein: CASSFSANHQETQYF; CDR3 DNA: TGTGCCAGCAGTTTTAGCGCTAATCATCAAGAGACCCAGTACTTC
D gene: TRBD2; clone size: few; CDR3 length: 16; V gene: TRBV6-2/TRBV6-3; J gene: TRBJ2-7; CDR3 protein: CASSTLAGAYQYEQYF; CDR3 DNA: TGTGCCAGCAGTACACTAGCGGGAGCATACCAATACGAGCAGTACTTC
D gene: TRBD2; clone size: -; CDR3 length: 16; V gene: TRBV4-2; J gene: TRBJ2-2; CDR3 protein: CASSRERAGVHGELFF; CDR3 DNA: TGTGCCAGCAGCCGAGAAAGAGCGGGAGTCCACGGGGAGCTGTTTTTT
D gene: -; clone size: many; CDR3 length: 13; V gene: TRBV27; J gene: TRBJ1-6; CDR3 protein: CASSSPPYSPLHF; CDR3 DNA: TGTGCCAGCAGTTCCCCGCCTTATTCACCCCTCCACTTT
D gene: -; clone size: few; CDR3 length: 14; V gene: TRBV5-1; J gene: TRBJ2-7; CDR3 protein: CASSLAPGVDEQYF; CDR3 DNA: TGCGCCAGCAGCTTGGCACCGGGGGTCGACGAGCAGTACTTC
D gene: TRBD2; clone size: many; CDR3 length: 14; V gene: TRBV20-1; J gene: TRBJ2-4; CDR3 protein: CSAKGLAGKNIQYF; CDR3 DNA: TGCAGTGCTAAAGGACTAGCAGGGAAAAACATTCAGTACTTC
D gene: TRBD1; clone size: many; CDR3 length: 10; V gene: TRBV29-1; J gene: TRBJ1-1; CDR3 protein: CSVTGVEAFF; CDR3 DNA: TGCAGCGTAACAGGGGTCGAAGCTTTCTTT
D gene: -; clone size: -; CDR3 length: 16; V gene: TRBV4-3; J gene: TRBJ2-7; CDR3 protein: CASSQGRSTEFYEQYF; CDR3 DNA: TGCGCCAGCAGCCAAGGACGCTCGACAGAGTTCTACGAGCAGTACTTC
D gene: -; clone size: many; CDR3 length: 15; V gene: TRBV5-8; J gene: TRBJ2-6; CDR3 protein: CASNPLLAGANVLTF; CDR3 DNA: TGTGCCAGCAACCCGCTCCTTGCTGGGGCCAACGTCCTGACTTTC
D gene: TRBD2; clone size: few; CDR3 length: 15; V gene: TRBV7-2; J gene: TRBJ2-5; CDR3 protein: CASNSGRAFWETQYF; CDR3 DNA: TGTGCCAGCAATAGCGGGAGGGCCTTTTGGGAGACCCAGTACTTC
D gene: TRBD1; clone size: -; CDR3 length: 16; V gene: TRBV7-9; J gene: TRBJ1-5; CDR3 protein: CASSLSQGAIGQPQHF; CDR3 DNA: TGTGCCAGCAGCTTATCTCAGGGGGCTATCGGTCAGCCCCAGCATTTT
D gene: TRBD2; clone size: many; CDR3 length: 16; V gene: TRBV19; J gene: TRBJ2-3; CDR3 protein: CASSIGSGGLTDTQYF; CDR3 DNA: TGTGCCAGTAGTATAGGTAGCGGGGGACTCACAGATACGCAGTATTTT